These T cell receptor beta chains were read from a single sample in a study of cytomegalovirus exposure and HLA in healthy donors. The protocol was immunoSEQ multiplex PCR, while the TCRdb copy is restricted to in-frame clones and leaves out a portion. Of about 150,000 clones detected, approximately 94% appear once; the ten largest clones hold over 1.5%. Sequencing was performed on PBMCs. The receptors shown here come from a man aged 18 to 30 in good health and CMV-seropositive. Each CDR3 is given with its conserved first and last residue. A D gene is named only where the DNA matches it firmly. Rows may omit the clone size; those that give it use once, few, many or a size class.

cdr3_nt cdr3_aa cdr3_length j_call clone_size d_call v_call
TGTGCCAGCGGCCGGGTGCGGGAGGGCCTCTACGAGCAGTACTTC CASGRVREGLYEQYF 15 TRBJ2-7 - TRBD2 TRBV6-6
TGCAGCGTTGCCCCGGCAGGGGCCCCGTCTTCTGGAAACACCATATATTTT CSVAPAGAPSSGNTIYF 17 TRBJ1-3 - - TRBV29-1
TGTGCCACCCGACAGCTACGCTCTGGAAACACCATATATTTT CATRQLRSGNTIYF 14 TRBJ1-3 - - TRBV19
TGTGCCAGCTCACCAACAGCGGGAGATACGCAGTATTTT CASSPTAGDTQYF 13 TRBJ2-3 - - TRBV18
TGTGCCAGCACCCGAGGGACAGGGCAACACGAGCAGTACTTC CASTRGTGQHEQYF 14 TRBJ2-7 - TRBD1 TRBV6-5
TGTGCCAGCAGCCCCGGACAGTTCTACGAGCAGTACTTC CASSPGQFYEQYF 13 TRBJ2-7 - - TRBV9
TGTGCCAGCAGGTACAACGACAGGAGGACAGATACGCAGTATTTT CASRYNDRRTDTQYF 15 TRBJ2-3 - - TRBV28
TGCAGTGCTAGAGACCCAAATCAGGTGTACTTC CSARDPNQVYF 11 TRBJ2-7 few - TRBV20-1
TGTGCCTGGAGTGTACACGGGGAGCAGCCCCAGCATTTT CAWSVHGEQPQHF 13 TRBJ1-5 - - TRBV30
TGTGCCAGCAGTGAAGAGGACAGGGCCTATGGCTACACCTTC CASSEEDRAYGYTF 14 TRBJ1-2 - TRBD1 TRBV6-1
TGTGCCATCAGCAGTGCTGGGGAGGCCAATCAGCCCCAGCATTTT CAISSAGEANQPQHF 15 TRBJ1-5 once - TRBV10-3
TGTGCCAGCAGTTGGGAGCGGGAGGAGTCTTACAATGAGCAGTTCTTC CASSWEREESYNEQFF 16 TRBJ2-1 - TRBD2 TRBV27
TGTGCCAGCGGAACAGGGATCTACAATGAGCAGTTCTTC CASGTGIYNEQFF 13 TRBJ2-1 - - TRBV27
TGTGCCAGCAGTGTCCAAGCGGGAGCAGATACGCAGTATTTT CASSVQAGADTQYF 14 TRBJ2-3 - TRBD2 TRBV25-1
TGCGCCAGCCAAGGGACTAGCGGGACCAATGAGCAGTTCTTC CASQGTSGTNEQFF 14 TRBJ2-1 - TRBD2 TRBV5-1
TGTGCCAGAATTGAGGACAGGGACTATAATTCACCCCTCCACTTT CARIEDRDYNSPLHF 15 TRBJ1-6 - TRBD1 TRBV5-3
TGTGCCAGCAGTGCTACGTATAGCAATCAGCCCCAGCATTTT CASSATYSNQPQHF 14 TRBJ1-5 - - TRBV2
TGTGCCAGCAGCTTATCTAGCGGGAGTTGGTACGAGCAGTACTTC CASSLSSGSWYEQYF 15 TRBJ2-7 - TRBD2 TRBV11-2
TGTGCCAGCAGTTTAAGAGCAGGGGCTGAGCAGTACTTC CASSLRAGAEQYF 13 TRBJ2-7 - - TRBV27
TGCAGCGTAGACTCCGGGGGGGACACCGGGGAGCTGTTTTTT CSVDSGGDTGELFF 14 TRBJ2-2 - TRBD2 TRBV29-1
TGTGCCAGAAGCTTGGTGGGGGCTAGCGGAGATCAAGAGACCCAGTACTTC CARSLVGASGDQETQYF 17 TRBJ2-5 - - TRBV5-3
TGCGCCAGCAGCTTTTTGGGGGAGGGCAATGAGCAGTTCTTC CASSFLGEGNEQFF 14 TRBJ2-1 - TRBD2 TRBV5-1
TGTGCCAGCAGTTATGACCGGGACAGGCTTGGCTACACCTTC CASSYDRDRLGYTF 14 TRBJ1-2 - TRBD1 TRBV6-5
TGTGCCAGCAGTTACTCTGCAGGGAGGGAGGCAAAACTGTTTTTT CASSYSAGREAKLFF 15 TRBJ1-4 - - TRBV6-5
TGTGCCAGCAGCTTTGGGACTACTCCCTACAATGAGCAGTTCTTC CASSFGTTPYNEQFF 15 TRBJ2-1 - TRBD2 TRBV7-9
TGTGCCAGCTCACCTCCCGGGGTCTACGAGCAGTACTTC CASSPPGVYEQYF 13 TRBJ2-7 - - TRBV18
TGTGCCAGCAGCTCAGGAACTGGGGAGTTAGGAGGCTACACCTTC CASSSGTGELGGYTF 15 TRBJ1-2 - - TRBV5-4
TGTGCCAGCAGTTTGAGGACAGCAGGCCGGGGTTACGAGCAGTACTTC CASSLRTAGRGYEQYF 16 TRBJ2-7 - - TRBV28
TGTGCCAGCAGCTTACCTAGGACAGGGTACGAGAACACTGAAGCTTTCTTT CASSLPRTGYENTEAFF 17 TRBJ1-1 - TRBD1 TRBV5-5
TGTGCCATCAGCGCCGGAGGGAGAAGCAATCAGCCCCAGCATTTT CAISAGGRSNQPQHF 15 TRBJ1-5 - - TRBV10-3
TGTGCCAGCAGCTTTCAACAGGGAAACACCATATATTTT CASSFQQGNTIYF 13 TRBJ1-3 - - TRBV7-3
TGTGCCAGCAGTTTGAGACGGGGGTTTTCGCCCCAGCATTTT CASSLRRGFSPQHF 14 TRBJ1-5 few - TRBV28
TGTGCCAGCAGCTTCTCGACAGGGGGAGCTAACTATGGCTACACCTTC CASSFSTGGANYGYTF 16 TRBJ1-2 - TRBD1 TRBV13
TGTGCCAGTAGTACCGTCCCGGGACAGGGGCTTGCTTTCTTT CASSTVPGQGLAFF 14 TRBJ1-1 once TRBD1 TRBV19
TGTGCCTGGAGCTATCTGAGCTATGGCTACACCTTC CAWSYLSYGYTF 12 TRBJ1-2 - - TRBV30
TGTGCCAGCAGCCCCGGACAGGTCTACGAGCAGTACTTC CASSPGQVYEQYF 13 TRBJ2-7 - TRBD1 TRBV5-4
TGTGCCAGCAGGATTACTAGCGGCACAGATACGCAGTATTTT CASRITSGTDTQYF 14 TRBJ2-3 - TRBD2 TRBV28
TGTGCCAGCGGGTCGCGGTCTTCGGGCACCGGGGAGCTGTTTTTT CASGSRSSGTGELFF 15 TRBJ2-2 - - TRBV2
TGTGCCAGCAGCCTATTCGGCTCGGGACAGGGGGCAGATACGCAGTATTTT CASSLFGSGQGADTQYF 17 TRBJ2-3 - TRBD1 TRBV7-2
TGTGCCAGTAGTATATCTGCGGTAAGCTCCTACGAGCAGTACTTC CASSISAVSSYEQYF 15 TRBJ2-7 - - TRBV19
TGTGCCAGCAGTTACTCGAGTCGCAGGGGCTGGTCACCCCTCCACTTT CASSYSSRRGWSPLHF 16 TRBJ1-6 once - TRBV6-6